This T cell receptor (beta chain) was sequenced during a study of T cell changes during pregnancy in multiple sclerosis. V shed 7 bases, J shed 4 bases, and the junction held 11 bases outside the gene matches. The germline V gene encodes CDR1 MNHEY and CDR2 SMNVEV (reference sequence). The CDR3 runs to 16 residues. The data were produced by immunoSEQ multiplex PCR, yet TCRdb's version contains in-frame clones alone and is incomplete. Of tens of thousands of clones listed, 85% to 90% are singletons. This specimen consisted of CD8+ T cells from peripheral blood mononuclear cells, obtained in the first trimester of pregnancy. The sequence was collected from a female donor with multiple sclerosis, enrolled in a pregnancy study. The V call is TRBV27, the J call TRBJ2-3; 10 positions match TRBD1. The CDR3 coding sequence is TGTGCCAGCACCAAAACTGGGACAGGGGCCGCAGATACGCAGTATTTT. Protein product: CASTKTGTGAADTQYF.